This is a list of T cell receptor beta chains from one sample in a study of T cells after yellow fever vaccination. A single record per CDR3 protein comes from TCRdb applying MiXCR to the 5' RACE reads. The sample has hundreds of thousands of distinct CDR3 sequences, approximately 13% seen once. The sequences come from PBMCs, collected on the day of the yellow fever booster vaccination. Receptors originate from a man aged 25 to 45 who received the YFV17D yellow fever vaccine. CDR3s include the opening cysteine and the closing phenylalanine or tryptophan. The order of the fields is clone size, V gene, J gene, D gene, CDR3 DNA, CDR3 protein. D genes are given only for firm matches. Rows give clone size only sometimes, using once, few, many, or a class for an expanded clone.

abundance: many
v_gene: TRBV7-2
j_gene: TRBJ2-1
d_gene: TRBD2
CDR3nt: TGTGCCAGCAGCTTAGAACGGGGGGTCTACAATGAGCAGTTCTTC
CDR3aa: CASSLERGVYNEQFF

abundance: NA
v_gene: TRBV18
j_gene: TRBJ1-1
d_gene: NA
CDR3nt: TGTGCCAGCTCACCAGTGGCCCTTGAAGCTTTCTTT
CDR3aa: CASSPVALEAFF

abundance: few
v_gene: TRBV7-9
j_gene: TRBJ1-1
d_gene: NA
CDR3nt: TGTGCCAGCAGCTTAGCAATGGGGACTGAAGCTTTCTTT
CDR3aa: CASSLAMGTEAFF

abundance: NA
v_gene: TRBV30
j_gene: TRBJ2-3
d_gene: TRBD2
CDR3nt: TGTGCCTGGAGTGTAGGACTAGCGGGAGGGCATGGCACAGATACGCAGTATTTT
CDR3aa: CAWSVGLAGGHGTDTQYF

abundance: many
v_gene: TRBV20-1
j_gene: TRBJ2-3
d_gene: TRBD2
CDR3nt: TGCAGTGCCCTCGAACGGCTAGCGGGAGAAGATACGCAGTATTTT
CDR3aa: CSALERLAGEDTQYF

abundance: NA
v_gene: TRBV6-5
j_gene: TRBJ2-1
d_gene: NA
CDR3nt: TGTGCCAGCAGTTACGGGCGGGAACTTGAGCAGTTCTTC
CDR3aa: CASSYGRELEQFF

abundance: few
v_gene: TRBV10-3
j_gene: TRBJ2-3
d_gene: NA
CDR3nt: TGTGCCATCCAAGACTTACCCACAGATACGCAGTATTTT
CDR3aa: CAIQDLPTDTQYF

abundance: few
v_gene: TRBV5-1
j_gene: TRBJ2-1
d_gene: NA
CDR3nt: TGCGCCAGCAGCGGGGGGGCTCCGTACAATGAGCAGTTCTTC
CDR3aa: CASSGGAPYNEQFF

abundance: NA
v_gene: TRBV5-1
j_gene: TRBJ1-1
d_gene: NA
CDR3nt: TGCGCCAGCAGCTTGAATTTTCGGTGGGACACTGAAGCTCTCTTT
CDR3aa: CASSLNFRWDTEALF

abundance: few
v_gene: TRBV5-1
j_gene: TRBJ2-2
d_gene: TRBD2
CDR3nt: TGCGCCAGCAAGGGGAGCGGGAGGTTGAACACCGGGGAGCTGTTTTTT
CDR3aa: CASKGSGRLNTGELFF

abundance: few
v_gene: TRBV25-1
j_gene: TRBJ1-1
d_gene: NA
CDR3nt: TGTGCCAGCAGTCTAGGAGGGTGGGGCACTGAAGCTTTCTTT
CDR3aa: CASSLGGWGTEAFF

abundance: NA
v_gene: TRBV12-3/TRBV12-4
j_gene: TRBJ2-7
d_gene: TRBD1
CDR3nt: TGTGCCAGCAGTCAAGACAGGGATCGCCTCTACGAGCAGTACTTC
CDR3aa: CASSQDRDRLYEQYF

abundance: NA
v_gene: TRBV7-9
j_gene: TRBJ1-4
d_gene: TRBD1
CDR3nt: TGTGCCAGCAGCTTGTCCGGGACAGTTAATGAAAAACTGTTTTTT
CDR3aa: CASSLSGTVNEKLFF

abundance: few
v_gene: TRBV6-1
j_gene: TRBJ2-5
d_gene: TRBD2
CDR3nt: TGTGCCAGCGGGCGGGAGGGCCCTGAGACCCAGTACTTC
CDR3aa: CASGREGPETQYF

abundance: NA
v_gene: TRBV18
j_gene: TRBJ2-2
d_gene: NA
CDR3nt: TGTGCCAGCTCACCTTATTCCCGACAGTCTAGCGCGAACACCGGGGAGCTGTTTTTT
CDR3aa: CASSPYSRQSSANTGELFF

abundance: NA
v_gene: TRBV10-3
j_gene: TRBJ2-3
d_gene: TRBD2
CDR3nt: TGTGCCATCCTCCCTGCGGGAGGTGGGACAGATACGCAGTATTTT
CDR3aa: CAILPAGGGTDTQYF

abundance: NA
v_gene: TRBV7-8
j_gene: TRBJ2-2
d_gene: NA
CDR3nt: TGTGCCAGCCGCGCGGGCCTGGGCCCCGGGGAGCTGTTTTTT
CDR3aa: CASRAGLGPGELFF

abundance: NA
v_gene: TRBV20-1
j_gene: TRBJ2-1
d_gene: NA
CDR3nt: TGCAGTGCTAAAAAGGGTAACTACAATGAGCAGTTCTTC
CDR3aa: CSAKKGNYNEQFF

abundance: few
v_gene: TRBV5-1
j_gene: TRBJ2-7
d_gene: TRBD1
CDR3nt: TGCGCCAGCCAACAGGGGAATGGCTACGAGCAGTACTTC
CDR3aa: CASQQGNGYEQYF

abundance: few
v_gene: TRBV12-3/TRBV12-4
j_gene: TRBJ1-3
d_gene: NA
CDR3nt: TGTGCCAGCAGACCCGACGGTAACACCATATATTTT
CDR3aa: CASRPDGNTIYF

abundance: few
v_gene: TRBV6-1
j_gene: TRBJ2-1
d_gene: TRBD2
CDR3nt: TGTGCCAGCAGTGGCGGGAGGGTGTTGAATGAGCAGTTCTTC
CDR3aa: CASSGGRVLNEQFF

abundance: NA
v_gene: TRBV20-1
j_gene: TRBJ2-3
d_gene: TRBD2
CDR3nt: TGCAGTGCTAGAGATCCTTCACTAGCGGGAGTGGCAGATACGCAGTATTTT
CDR3aa: CSARDPSLAGVADTQYF

abundance: NA
v_gene: TRBV14
j_gene: TRBJ2-7
d_gene: TRBD2
CDR3nt: TGTGCCAGCAGCCAACCCGACCGTTTAGCGGGTGGGACCTACGAGCAGTACTTC
CDR3aa: CASSQPDRLAGGTYEQYF

abundance: few
v_gene: TRBV6-1
j_gene: TRBJ2-7
d_gene: NA
CDR3nt: TGTGCCAGCACCTCCCAAGTAGCCTACGAGCAGTACTTC
CDR3aa: CASTSQVAYEQYF

abundance: few
v_gene: TRBV6-5
j_gene: TRBJ2-1
d_gene: TRBD2
CDR3nt: TGTGCCAGCAGACTTAGCGGGAGGGGGACAAATGAGCAGTTCTTC
CDR3aa: CASRLSGRGTNEQFF

abundance: NA
v_gene: TRBV20-1
j_gene: TRBJ2-1
d_gene: NA
CDR3nt: TGCAGTGCTAGAGATTGGGGGAGGCCCGTCGGTGAGCAGTTCTTC
CDR3aa: CSARDWGRPVGEQFF

abundance: few
v_gene: TRBV29-1
j_gene: TRBJ2-3
d_gene: TRBD1
CDR3nt: TGCAGCGGGGACAGGGGCTCGGATACGCAGTATTTT
CDR3aa: CSGDRGSDTQYF

abundance: NA
v_gene: TRBV15
j_gene: TRBJ1-1
d_gene: NA
CDR3nt: TGTGCCACCAGCTCCGGGGCCCTGAACACTGAAGCTTTCTTT
CDR3aa: CATSSGALNTEAFF

abundance: NA
v_gene: TRBV10-3
j_gene: TRBJ2-5
d_gene: NA
CDR3nt: TGTGCCATCAGAGAAGGTGGAGAGACCCAGTACTTC
CDR3aa: CAIREGGETQYF

abundance: NA
v_gene: TRBV19
j_gene: TRBJ1-5
d_gene: NA
CDR3nt: TGTGCCAGTAGTATAGCGGCAGATAGCAATCAGCCCCAGCATTTT
CDR3aa: CASSIAADSNQPQHF

abundance: many
v_gene: TRBV6-6
j_gene: TRBJ1-1
d_gene: NA
CDR3nt: TGTGCCAGCAGTTACGACCCGAACACTGAAGCTTTCTTT
CDR3aa: CASSYDPNTEAFF

abundance: NA
v_gene: TRBV15
j_gene: TRBJ2-5
d_gene: NA
CDR3nt: TGTGCCACCAAAAGACCAGGGGAGACCCAGTACTTC
CDR3aa: CATKRPGETQYF

abundance: many
v_gene: TRBV7-2
j_gene: TRBJ1-1
d_gene: NA
CDR3nt: TGTGCCAGCAGCTCCCCCGTCAGGGTATCGAACACTGAAGCTTTCTTT
CDR3aa: CASSSPVRVSNTEAFF

abundance: NA
v_gene: TRBV11-3
j_gene: TRBJ2-1
d_gene: NA
CDR3nt: TGTGCCAGTGGTCTAGCGTCCGACAATGAGCAGTTCTTC
CDR3aa: CASGLASDNEQFF

abundance: many
v_gene: TRBV5-1
j_gene: TRBJ2-1
d_gene: NA
CDR3nt: TGCGCCAGCAGCGGACCAGGGACCTACAATGAGCAGTTCTTC
CDR3aa: CASSGPGTYNEQFF

abundance: few
v_gene: TRBV7-6
j_gene: TRBJ2-3
d_gene: NA
CDR3nt: TGTGCCAGCAGCTTATCCGTAGGATTGGCAGATACGCAGTATTTT
CDR3aa: CASSLSVGLADTQYF

abundance: few
v_gene: TRBV20-1
j_gene: TRBJ2-3
d_gene: NA
CDR3nt: TGCAGTGCTATGATGACTAGTGGGGGGCAGTATTTT
CDR3aa: CSAMMTSGGQYF

abundance: NA
v_gene: TRBV7-2
j_gene: TRBJ1-2
d_gene: NA
CDR3nt: TGTGCCAGCAGCTTCCGCGAGGTTGGCTACACCTTC
CDR3aa: CASSFREVGYTF

abundance: NA
v_gene: TRBV6-1
j_gene: TRBJ2-3
d_gene: TRBD2
CDR3nt: TGTGCCAGCAGCCGACTAGCAGCTAGCACAGATACGCAGTATTTT
CDR3aa: CASSRLAASTDTQYF

abundance: few
v_gene: TRBV20-1
j_gene: TRBJ2-4
d_gene: TRBD2
CDR3nt: TGCAGTGCTTGGCGGGAGGGCCAGGAAAACATTCAGTACTTC
CDR3aa: CSAWREGQENIQYF

abundance: few
v_gene: TRBV29-1
j_gene: TRBJ2-3
d_gene: TRBD2
CDR3nt: TGCAGCGTTGGCCCTGGGGGGGGGGATACGCAGTATTTT
CDR3aa: CSVGPGGGDTQYF

abundance: NA
v_gene: TRBV9
j_gene: TRBJ2-1
d_gene: NA
CDR3nt: TGTGCCAGCAGCGTAGCTGGCGGGAATTCCTACAATGAGCAGTTCTTC
CDR3aa: CASSVAGGNSYNEQFF

abundance: few
v_gene: TRBV25-1
j_gene: TRBJ2-5
d_gene: NA
CDR3nt: TGTGCCAGCAGTGAATACGGGGGTCGGGGGACCCAGTACTTC
CDR3aa: CASSEYGGRGTQYF

abundance: few
v_gene: TRBV25-1
j_gene: TRBJ1-1
d_gene: NA
CDR3nt: TGTGCCAGCAGTGCAAGGGACCGCGGAGGGGCTTTCTTT
CDR3aa: CASSARDRGGAFF

abundance: NA
v_gene: TRBV20-1
j_gene: TRBJ2-7
d_gene: NA
CDR3nt: TGCAGTGCTAAGGGCGGAGTCGAGCAGTACTTC
CDR3aa: CSAKGGVEQYF

abundance: few
v_gene: TRBV7-6
j_gene: TRBJ2-1
d_gene: NA
CDR3nt: TGTGCCAGCAGCCGCGATCAGGGCAATGAGCAGTTCTTC
CDR3aa: CASSRDQGNEQFF

abundance: NA
v_gene: TRBV7-7
j_gene: TRBJ2-1
d_gene: NA
CDR3nt: TGTGCTAGCAGCCCCCTGAGGTCGGGCGAGCAGTTCTTC
CDR3aa: CASSPLRSGEQFF

abundance: few
v_gene: TRBV18
j_gene: TRBJ1-5
d_gene: TRBD1
CDR3nt: TGTGCCAGCTCATATGACAGGGGATATCAGCCCCAGCATTTT
CDR3aa: CASSYDRGYQPQHF

abundance: NA
v_gene: TRBV10-3
j_gene: TRBJ1-1
d_gene: NA
CDR3nt: TGTGCCATCACCGAATCAGGTACGTCAACTGAAGCTTTCTTT
CDR3aa: CAITESGTSTEAFF

abundance: many
v_gene: TRBV20-1
j_gene: TRBJ2-1
d_gene: TRBD2
CDR3nt: TGCAGTGCTAGTGACCTAGCGGCGAGCTCCTACAATGAGCAGTTCTTC
CDR3aa: CSASDLAASSYNEQFF

abundance: NA
v_gene: TRBV19
j_gene: TRBJ2-1
d_gene: TRBD2
CDR3nt: TGTGCCAGTACCTCGGAGATACTAGCGGGAGACACTGAGCAGTTCTTC
CDR3aa: CASTSEILAGDTEQFF

abundance: NA
v_gene: TRBV20-1
j_gene: TRBJ2-7
d_gene: TRBD1
CDR3nt: TGCAGTGCTAGGGGACCGGGACAGGGTTACGAGCAGTACTTC
CDR3aa: CSARGPGQGYEQYF

abundance: many
v_gene: TRBV5-1
j_gene: TRBJ2-1
d_gene: NA
CDR3nt: TGCGCCAGCAGCTTGTTGGGCTCCTACAATGAGCAGTTCTTC
CDR3aa: CASSLLGSYNEQFF

abundance: NA
v_gene: TRBV28
j_gene: TRBJ2-7
d_gene: NA
CDR3nt: TGTGCCAGCAGGAACTCCGGGCCCGGGGGAGGCTACGAGCAGTACTTC
CDR3aa: CASRNSGPGGGYEQYF

abundance: NA
v_gene: TRBV2
j_gene: TRBJ2-7
d_gene: NA
CDR3nt: TGTGCCAGCAGGGTAGGGAACCAGCCCTCCTACGAGCAGTACTTC
CDR3aa: CASRVGNQPSYEQYF

abundance: few
v_gene: TRBV27
j_gene: TRBJ2-7
d_gene: TRBD2
CDR3nt: TGTGCCAGCAGTTTATCTGCGGGAGTGGGGATCAACGAGCAGTACTTC
CDR3aa: CASSLSAGVGINEQYF

abundance: NA
v_gene: TRBV5-1
j_gene: TRBJ1-4
d_gene: TRBD1
CDR3nt: TGCGCCAGCAGCCCCATCGTCCGGACAGGGACTAATGAAAAACTGTTTTTT
CDR3aa: CASSPIVRTGTNEKLFF

abundance: few
v_gene: TRBV7-2
j_gene: TRBJ2-1
d_gene: NA
CDR3nt: TGTGCCAGCAGCCCTCGGAGGGGCGAGCAGTTCTTC
CDR3aa: CASSPRRGEQFF

abundance: NA
v_gene: TRBV5-6
j_gene: TRBJ2-3
d_gene: NA
CDR3nt: TGTGCCAGCAGCGCCGACCTTTATACGCAGTATTTT
CDR3aa: CASSADLYTQYF